This record looks at one TCR beta chain sequence and its context. This entry is derived from a study of control samples from healthy donors and cancer patients. Germline trimming cut 4 bases from V and 2 bases from J; bases unmatched to any gene: 4. Germline V gene sequence: CDR1 KGHDR, CDR2 SFDVKD. This CDR3 spans 16 amino acids. TCRdb's copy holds only in-frame clones and misses some; the assay was immunoSEQ multiplex PCR. Of about 100,000 clones listed, about 91% are singletons. Sample: blood. V gene TRBV24-1 combines with J gene TRBJ2-3; 11 nucleotides agree with TRBD2. The source of this sequence is a woman aged 18-29 years in good health. The CDR3 reads CATSEASGGLTDTQYF. For the CDR3, the DNA is TGTGCCACCAGTGAAGCTAGCGGGGGGCTCACAGATACGCAGTATTTT.